A single sample is the source of the 18 T cell receptor beta chains below, sequenced in a study of CD8 T cells in ankylosing spondylitis. TCRdb re-called the 5' RACE reads with MiXCR, one entry per CDR3 protein. Of fewer than 35,000 distinct CDR3 sequences in the sample, about 14% were seen once. Sequencing was carried out using blood. Receptors were obtained from a male donor with ankylosing spondylitis or in good health (not recorded which).

This clonotype has only a few counts. The J gene is TRBJ2-6, the V gene TRBV5-5; D is undetermined. CDR1 is SGHKS, CDR2 YYEKEE, per germline (reference sequence). The CDR3 covers 17 residues. V gave up 2 bases and J gave up 0 bases, with 12 bases separating them. CDR3 region: CASSFIRSLSGANVLTF. In DNA, the CDR3 is TGTGCCAGCAGCTTCATCCGTTCACTCTCTGGGGCCAACGTCCTGACTTTC.

This clonotype was found a few times. The chain recombines TRBV5-1 with TRBJ2-7; D gene ambiguous. V lost 1 base and J lost 2, with 10 bases in between. Germline V gene data show CDR1 as SGHRS and CDR2 as YFSETQ. CDR3 size: 14 residues. The CDR3 loop reads CASSLRGSTYEQYF. CDR3 DNA sequence: TGCGCCAGCAGCTTGAGAGGATCCACCTACGAGCAGTACTTC.

The CDR3 DNA sequence: TGTGCCAGCAGCCGGGACAGGGTCTACGAGCAGTACTTC. Its translation is CASSRDRVYEQYF. This sequence joins TRBV7-2 and TRBJ2-7; 9 nucleotides agree with TRBD1. The ends lost 5 bases at V and 3 bases at J; junction bases unmatched: 2. Germline CDR1 is SGHTA and CDR2 is FQGNSA. This CDR3 has 13 amino acids.

The V call is TRBV7-2, the J call TRBJ2-2; D unclear. The V gene lost 5 bases and the J gene lost 4 bases, with 14 bases spanning the gap. Germline V gene sequence: CDR1 SGHTA, CDR2 FQGNSA. The CDR3 length is 15 residues. CDR3 in amino acids: CASSTAAQGTGELFF. As DNA, the CDR3 is TGTGCCAGCAGCACCGCCGCCCAAGGCACCGGGGAGCTGTTTTTT.

The J gene is TRBJ1-1, the V gene TRBV20-1, with D hard to call. Germline V gives CDR1 DFQATT, CDR2 SNEGSKA (reference sequence). The CDR3 contains 14 residues. V was trimmed by 0 bases and J by 0 bases, leaving 8 bases between them. CDR3 sequence (DNA): TGCAGTGCTAGAGATCGGCAGATGAACACTGAAGCTTTCTTT. Residues: CSARDRQMNTEAFF.

This clonotype was recorded a few times. V gene TRBV27 combines with J gene TRBJ2-4, with D maybe TRBD1 (5 bases). Germline loops: CDR1 MNHEY, CDR2 SMNVEV (reference sequence). The CDR3 is 14 amino acids. V lost 6 bases and J 0 bases, leaving 9 bases between the germline ends. DNA of the CDR3: TGTGCCAGCAGCCAGGGTCTAGCCAAAAACATTCAGTACTTC. This encodes CASSQGLAKNIQYF.

This chain uses TRBV5-1 with TRBJ2-3; the D gene is possibly TRBD2 (6 bases). CDR1 is SGHRS and CDR2 is YFSETQ in the germline V gene. The ends were cut back, 4 bases at V and 1 base at J, with 22 bases in the middle. CDR3 length equals 18 residues. The CDR3 DNA reads as TGCGCCAGCAGCCCGAGTACCGGATGGGACTCAGGCACAGATACGCAGTATTTT. Protein sequence: CASSPSTGWDSGTDTQYF. Full variable domain (outside the CDR3, taken from reference TRBV5-1 and TRBJ2-3): KAGVTQTPRYLIKTRGQQVTLSCSPISGHRSVSWYQQTPGQGLQFLFEYFSETQRNKGNFPGRFSGRQFSNSRSEMNVSTLELGDSALYLCASSPSTGWDSGTDTQYFGPGTRLTVL.

This clonotype has more than one count but fewer than ten. The chain employs TRBV10-3 and TRBJ2-3, with D perhaps assigned TRBD1 or TRBD2 (5 bases each). The CDR3 loop spans 14 amino acids. Germline loops: CDR1 ENHRY, CDR2 SYGVKD. The V end was cut by 6 bases, the J end by 5 bases, with 15 bases between. For the CDR3, the DNA is TGTGCCATCAGGGAGAGGGCCCAGGGAGATACGCAGTATTTT. Translating gives CAIRERAQGDTQYF.

The table lists this clonotype with many counts. The genes are TRBV7-3 and TRBJ1-4, with D maybe TRBD1 (6 bases). CDR1 SGHTA and CDR2 FQGTGA come from the germline V gene. The CDR3 length is 16 residues. The V and J ends lost 5 bases and 3 bases respectively, with 16 bases between them. CDR3 residues: CASSETGVGANEKLFF. Written as DNA, the CDR3 is TGTGCCAGCAGCGAGACAGGTGTTGGGGCTAATGAAAAACTGTTTTTT.

In this sample, this clonotype turned up a few times. V usage is TRBV9 and J usage is TRBJ2-3; TRBD2 matches 14 bases. The V gene end was trimmed by 4 bases and the J gene end by 5 bases; junction bases not matched to a gene: 6. The germline V gene has CDR1 SGDLS and CDR2 YYNGEE. The CDR3 covers 16 residues. CDR3 sequence: CASSKTSGGAVDTQYF. DNA for the CDR3: TGTGCCAGCAGCAAGACTAGCGGGGGGGCCGTAGATACGCAGTATTTT.

The rearrangement uses TRBV11-2 and TRBJ2-7, with D perhaps matching TRBD2 (6 bases). Germline CDR1 SGHAT, CDR2 FQNNGV. The V end lost 2 bases, the J end lost 5 bases, and 16 bases lay between the germline ends. This CDR3 region has 15 residues. The CDR3 bases are TGTGCCAGCAGCTTATCGCAGGGCTCGGGGGACGAGCAGTACTTC. Its protein product is CASSLSQGSGDEQYF.

The V and J genes are TRBV20-1 and TRBJ1-4; 7 bases map to TRBD1. Germline V gives CDR1 DFQATT, CDR2 SNEGSKA (reference sequence). CDR3 length: 13 residues. V trimming: 4 bases; J trimming: 8 bases; junction bases outside the gene matches: 7. CDR3 bases: TGCAGTGCTATACAGGGGTTACAGGAAAAACTGTTTTTT. Protein: CSAIQGLQEKLFF.

This sequence joins TRBV10-3 and TRBJ2-3; 11 bases match TRBD2. The CDR3 covers 14 residues. Losses at the gene ends were 8 bases for V and 6 bases for J; bases not matched to a gene: 7. From germline, CDR1 is ENHRY and CDR2 SYGVKD. The CDR3: CAIRFTSGSDTQYF. In DNA form, the CDR3 reads TGTGCCATCCGATTTACTAGCGGGAGTGATACGCAGTATTTT.

This clonotype turned up a few times. V usage is TRBV12-5 and J usage is TRBJ2-7; no reliable D call. V shed 2 bases and J shed 3 bases, with 8 bases lying between them. Looked up from germline, CDR1 is LGHNT and CDR2 is FRNRAP. The CDR3 runs to 13 residues. CDR3 nucleotide sequence: TGTGCTAGTGGTTTGTTGAGTAGCTACGAGCAGTACGTC. Translated, it gives CASGLLSSYEQYV.

The CDR3 loop reads CSASDRAYEQYF. In nucleotides, the CDR3 is TGCAGTGCTAGTGACAGGGCCTACGAGCAGTACTTC. This chain connects TRBV20-1 to TRBJ2-7, with 7 nucleotides matching TRBD1. The V and J ends lost 3 bases and 2 bases, in that order; junction bases with no gene match: 1. The CDR3 runs 12 residues. CDR1 is DFQATT and CDR2 is SNEGSKA in the germline V gene (reference sequence).

The genes are TRBV7-2 and TRBJ2-7, with D possibly called TRBD1 or TRBD2 (6 bases each). The germline V and J ends were trimmed by 2 bases and 6 bases, with 14 bases remaining between them. Germline V gives CDR1 SGHTA, CDR2 FQGNSA. The CDR3 contains 14 residues. The CDR3 nucleotides are TGTGCCAGCAGCTTATCAAGGGGGGCTGGCGAGCAGTACTTC. As protein: CASSLSRGAGEQYF.

This clonotype was detected a few times. The genes are TRBV12-3 or TRBV12-4 and TRBJ2-1, with 11 bases aligning to TRBD2. J gave up 9 bases and V 6 bases, and 13 bases lay outside the gene matches. This CDR3 comprises 16 residues. CDR3: CASRTRSGGAVGEQFF. In DNA, the CDR3 is TGTGCCAGCAGAACCCGTAGCGGGGGGGCCGTTGGTGAGCAGTTCTTC.

This clonotype was recorded at least ten times. The chain joins TRBV12-3 or TRBV12-4 to TRBJ2-4; D not certain. The CDR3 totals 14 residues. The germline V and J ends were trimmed by 1 base and 1 base, with 5 bases remaining between them. This CDR3 is CASSLDGAKNIQYF. Here the CDR3 DNA reads TGTGCCAGCAGTTTAGACGGGGCCAAAAACATTCAGTACTTC.